The 29 T cell receptor beta chains given below trace back to one sample, sequenced in a study of blood T cells in healthy people across ages. A second PCR, run for roughly 7 to 11 cycles, used a sample-barcoded 5' primer plus a J-beta primer mix. One entry per CDR3 protein, called by TCRdb with MiXCR from the 5' RACE reads. The sample yields over 500,000 distinct CDR3 sequences, about 27% seen once. The same sample was also used in a study of T cells of mothers and their children.

Specimen: blood. The source is a boy aged 2 to 9 in good health.

This chain links TRBV6-6 with TRBJ2-5; tentatively, D is TRBD1 (6 bases). This CDR3 region has 13 residues. Germline CDR1 and CDR2: MNHNY and SVGAGI (reference sequence). V shed 5 bases and J shed 3 bases, with 10 bases lying between them. CDR3 bases: TGTGCCAGCAGTAAAAACAGGGAAGAGACCCAGTACTTC. Amino acids: CASSKNREETQYF.

In this sample, this clonotype turned up a few times. The V gene is TRBV5-1, the J gene TRBJ1-2; D not resolved. The germline gives CDR1 SGHRS, CDR2 YFSETQ. There are 11 residues in the CDR3. The germline V and J ends were trimmed by 5 bases and 7 bases, with 9 bases remaining between them. DNA of the CDR3: TGCGCCAGCAGACCCGGGAGTGGCTACACCTTC. This translates into CASRPGSGYTF.

The gene calls are TRBV12-3 or TRBV12-4 and TRBJ2-1, with a possible D match to TRBD2 (6 bases). The CDR3 has 15 amino acids. V lost 4 bases to trimming and J lost 7 bases, with 17 bases between them. The CDR3: CASSSQRASGNEQFF. The CDR3 DNA is TGTGCCAGCAGTTCCCAGCGGGCTTCAGGGAATGAGCAGTTCTTC.

This clonotype was counted a few times. The rearrangement joins TRBV9 to TRBJ2-5, with D perhaps assigned TRBD1 or TRBD2 (6 bases each). Trimming took off 4 bases at V and 4 bases at J, with 14 bases between the two ends. Germline V gene lookup returns CDR1 SGDLS and CDR2 YYNGEE. The CDR3 is 14 amino acids. Here the CDR3 DNA reads TGTGCCAGCAGCCAACCGGGGGCCTTAGAGACCCAGTACTTC. Its protein product is CASSQPGALETQYF. The full variable domain, rest sourced from reference TRBV9 and TRBJ2-5, is DSGVTQTPKHLITATGQRVTLRCSPRSGDLSVYWYQQSLDQGLQFLIQYYNGEERAKGNILERFSAQQFPDLHSELNLSSLELGDSALYFCASSQPGALETQYFGPGTRLLVL.

In this sample, this clonotype turned up a few times. CDR3 amino acids: CASSQGGGSTDTQYF. The CDR3 bases are TGCGCCAGCAGCCAAGGCGGCGGTAGCACAGATACGCAGTATTTT. V is TRBV4-3 and J is TRBJ2-3; D unclear. Trimming removed 1 base at V and 0 bases at J, with 8 bases between. Germline loops: CDR1 LGHNA, CDR2 YSLEER. The CDR3 extends over 15 amino acids.

This clonotype was seen a handful of times. V gene TRBV29-1 combines with J gene TRBJ1-2; D is ambiguous. The CDR3 consists of 12 residues. Between the trimmed V and J ends, which lost 5 bases and 5 bases, there was a span of 12 bases. The germline V gene encodes CDR1 SQVTM and CDR2 ANQGSEA. Here the CDR3 reads CSVNDRAYGYTF. In DNA, the CDR3 is TGCAGCGTTAATGACCGAGCTTATGGCTACACCTTC.

The chain has TRBV5-1 and TRBJ1-4, with a weak D call TRBD1 (6 bases). The V and J ends lost 3 bases and 6 bases respectively, with 12 bases between them. The CDR3 totals 14 residues. Germline CDR1 SGHRS, CDR2 YFSETQ. CDR3 loop: CASSSDSGDEKLFF. Written as DNA, the CDR3 is TGCGCCAGCAGCTCGGACAGCGGGGATGAAAAACTGTTTTTT.

The genes are TRBV28 and TRBJ1-3; no clear D gene. V lost 2 bases to trimming and J lost 0 bases, with 8 bases between them. The germline V gene has CDR1 MDHEN and CDR2 SYDVKM. CDR3 length: 15 amino acids. In DNA, the CDR3 is TGTGCCAGCAGTTTAGCCTGGGACTCTGGAAACACCATATATTTT. Its translation is CASSLAWDSGNTIYF.

The gene calls are TRBV12-3 or TRBV12-4 and TRBJ2-5, with 11 positions matching TRBD2. V lost 1 base and J lost 2; bases outside the gene matches: 9. The CDR3 has 18 residues. In nucleotides, the CDR3 is TGTGCCAGCAGTTTAGGACCGCCGGGACTAGCGGTTCAAGAGACCCAGTACTTC. Protein: CASSLGPPGLAVQETQYF.

Concerning this clonotype itself: Given a much more abundant clone one base away, this may be a read error. The conserved phenylalanine or tryptophan is not found at the CDR3 terminus, so this likely reflects a read error. The chain combines TRBV10-1 with TRBJ2-5; TRBD2 is a possible D gene (5 bases). Looked up from germline, CDR1 is WNHNN and CDR2 is SYGVQD (reference sequence). The V gene lost 2 bases and the J gene lost 2 bases, with 9 bases spanning the gap. The CDR3 runs 14 residues. CDR3 DNA: TGCGCCAGCAGTGAGGATCGGGGTCAAGAGACCCAGTACCTC. It yields the protein CASSEDRGQETQYL.

This clonotype was detected only a few times. The chain has TRBV11-3 and TRBJ2-1, with D possibly matching TRBD2 (5 bases). Looked up from germline, CDR1 is SGHNT and CDR2 is YENEEA. CDR3 length equals 14 residues. Deletions cut 3 bases from V and 4 bases from J, with 10 bases between. The CDR3 region is CASSFEGEYNEQFF. In DNA form, the CDR3 reads TGTGCCAGCAGCTTCGAGGGAGAGTACAATGAGCAGTTCTTC.

This clonotype came up many times. The genes are TRBV6-2 or TRBV6-3 and TRBJ2-7; 10 positions match TRBD1. Trimming took 6 bases from V and 2 from J; bases not matched to a gene: 4. CDR3 length equals 14 residues. Germline V gene sequence: CDR1 MNHEY, CDR2 SVGEGT. The CDR3 DNA reads as TGTGCCAGCAGAAGGACAGGGGGTCCCTACGAGCAGTACTTC. Translation gives CASRRTGGPYEQYF.

The rearrangement uses TRBV7-9 and TRBJ2-2, with D possibly TRBD2 on 6 matching bases. Per germline, CDR1 SEHNR and CDR2 FQNEAQ (reference sequence). Trimming shortened V by 3 bases and J by 0 bases, and 17 bases separated the two germline ends. This CDR3 comprises 18 residues. CDR3 region: CASSFLASVYTNTGELFF. The CDR3 DNA sequence: TGTGCCAGCAGCTTTTTGGCTAGCGTCTACACGAACACCGGGGAGCTGTTTTTT.

The gene calls are TRBV25-1 and TRBJ1-2; D not certain. CDR1 and CDR2 from the germline V gene are MGHDK and SYGVNS. The CDR3 is 15 amino acids. V gave up 8 bases and J gave up 5 bases, with 21 bases separating them. The CDR3 DNA follows: TGTGCCAGCGAAGATACGAGCTGGGGTGGGTATGGCTACACCTTC. Protein sequence: CASEDTSWGGYGYTF.

This clonotype occurred a few times. V is TRBV20-1 and J is TRBJ1-1, with no clear D. Germline V gene sequence: CDR1 DFQATT, CDR2 SNEGSKA (reference sequence). The CDR3 contains 12 residues. V dropped 5 bases and J dropped 11 bases, with 18 bases sitting between them. This CDR3 reads CSAGGYRGFAFF. CDR3 coding DNA: TGCAGTGCTGGTGGATACCGGGGTTTTGCTTTCTTT.

This clonotype was counted only a few times. V is TRBV29-1 and J is TRBJ1-2; 7 positions match TRBD1. CDR1 is SQVTM and CDR2 is ANQGSEA in the germline V gene. The CDR3 covers 18 residues. The ends lost 0 bases at V and 0 bases at J; junction bases unmatched: 13. The CDR3 here is CSVEEFGTDPLANYGYTF. The CDR3 region has the DNA TGCAGCGTTGAAGAATTCGGGACAGACCCGTTAGCTAACTATGGCTACACCTTC.

The V and J genes are TRBV10-2 and TRBJ1-5, with D maybe TRBD1 (5 bases). The germline V gene has CDR1 WSHSY and CDR2 SAAADI. The CDR3 runs 15 residues. V was cut by 6 bases and J by 3 bases, with 15 bases left in between. The CDR3: CASSAGWTTNQPQHF. The CDR3 region has the DNA TGCGCCAGCAGCGCTGGGTGGACAACCAATCAGCCCCAGCATTTT.

The chain employs TRBV7-9 and TRBJ2-5; D is perhaps TRBD1 (6 bases). The V gene lost 6 bases and the J gene lost 5 bases, with 16 bases spanning the gap. The CDR3 has 14 residues. CDR1 is SEHNR and CDR2 is FQNEAQ in the germline V gene (reference sequence). The CDR3 loop is CASSFATGRETQYF. The DNA of the CDR3 is TGTGCCAGCAGTTTTGCCACAGGGCGGGAGACCCAGTACTTC. Filled out from reference TRBV7-9 and TRBJ2-5, the complete variable domain reads DTGVSQNPRHKITKRGQNVTFRCDPISEHNRLYWYRQTLGQGPEFLTYFQNEAQLEKSRLLSDRFSAERPKGSFSTLEIQRTEQGDSAMYLCASSFATGRETQYFGPGTRLLVL.

V is TRBV7-8 and J is TRBJ1-1, with D possibly TRBD1 on 5 matching bases. The V and J ends lost 4 bases and 6 bases respectively, with 12 bases between them. Per germline, CDR1 SGHVS and CDR2 FQNEAQ. CDR3 length: 13 residues. CDR3 nucleotide sequence: TGTGCCAGCAGCTCTCAGGGCTTGGCTGAAGCTTTCTTT. Translating it yields CASSSQGLAEAFF.

In this sample, this clonotype turned up a few times. An end of the junction differs from the germline gene, which may be a read error. The chain uses TRBV6-1 and TRBJ1-5; tentative D call: TRBD1 (6 bases). Germline V gene data show CDR1 as MNHNS and CDR2 as SASEGT. The CDR3 loop spans 12 amino acids. The CDR3 DNA sequence: TGTGGCAGCGGGGGGGGCGGACAGCCCCAGCATTTT. Its translation: CGSGGGGQPQHF.

This clonotype was seen a few times. The chain carries TRBV3-1 and TRBJ2-1; D is perhaps TRBD2 (5 bases). The J call may be wrong; the DNA end is better matched by TRBJ2-5. The germline gives CDR1 LGHDT, CDR2 YNNKEL (reference sequence). The CDR3 is 12 amino acids. The CDR3 DNA sequence: TGTGCCAGCAGCCTGCGGGCGGCGACCCAGTACTTC. Residues: CASSLRAATQYF.

CDR3 loop: CASSYAPEAGNTIYF. The CDR3 bases are TGTGCCAGCAGTTACGCCCCGGAGGCTGGAAACACCATATATTTT. The J gene is TRBJ1-3, the V gene TRBV6-6, with no clear D. The CDR3 consists of 15 residues. Deletions cut 2 bases from V and 2 bases from J, with 10 bases between. Germline V gene data show CDR1 as MNHNY and CDR2 as SVGAGI (reference sequence).

This clonotype occurred a few times. The genes are TRBV18 and TRBJ2-5; no clear D. Germline lookup yields CDR1 KGHSH and CDR2 LQKENI. The CDR3 is 13 amino acids. V was trimmed by 2 bases and J by 5 bases, leaving 9 bases between them. The CDR3 DNA is TGTGCCAGCTCACCAGTTTTTGAGGAGACCCAGTACTTC. It translates to CASSPVFEETQYF.

The chain links TRBV12-3 or TRBV12-4 to TRBJ2-1; TRBD2 matches at 13 bases. This CDR3 is 15 amino acids long. The J segment lost 9 bases and the V segment lost 5 bases, leaving 7 bases of the junction unmatched. CDR3 loop: CASSTGLAGAGEQFF. The CDR3 DNA reads TGTGCCAGCAGTACAGGACTAGCGGGAGCCGGTGAGCAGTTCTTC.

This clonotype was recorded a few times. Mismatch with germline at one junction end may stem from a read error. The chain uses TRBV2 and TRBJ1-2; tentative D call: TRBD1 (6 bases). This CDR3 comprises 16 residues. Germline V gives CDR1 SNHLY, CDR2 FYNNEI. The CDR3 loop is CASSENGLGGYYGYTF. Here the CDR3 DNA reads TGCGCCAGCAGTGAAAACGGGTTGGGGGGCTACTATGGCTACACCTTC.

This chain connects TRBV6-5 to TRBJ2-2; D not certain. Between the trimmed V and J ends, which lost 6 bases and 0 bases, there was a span of 5 bases. The CDR3 is made up of 13 amino acids. Per the germline V gene, CDR1 is MNHEY and CDR2 is SVGAGI. In DNA, the CDR3 is TGTGCCAGCAGCGTCCCGAACACCGGGGAGCTGTTTTTT. It specifies CASSVPNTGELFF.

This rearrangement joins TRBV7-9 to TRBJ1-4, with 8 bases aligning to TRBD1. The CDR3 covers 17 residues. The germline gives CDR1 SEHNR, CDR2 FQNEAQ (reference sequence). The V and J ends lost 3 bases and 11 bases, in that order; junction bases with no gene match: 17. In DNA form, the CDR3 reads TGTGCCAGCAGCTTTTCTATGGTTGGGACAGGCCCAATGAAACTGTTTTTT. It specifies CASSFSMVGTGPMKLFF.

This clonotype was seen only a few times. The chain links TRBV12-3 or TRBV12-4 to TRBJ2-5; TRBD1 agrees at 8 bases. The CDR3 has 13 amino acids. With V trimmed by 6 bases and J by 5 bases, 5 bases remained unmatched. As DNA, the CDR3 is TGTGCCAGCAGCCACAGGGGGGTGGAGACCCAGTACTTC. Its translation: CASSHRGVETQYF.

This clonotype appeared once. This sequence joins TRBV6-6 and TRBJ2-5; no firm D call. CDR1 is MNHNY, CDR2 SVGAGI, per germline (reference sequence). The CDR3 sequence is 15 residues long. V dropped 7 bases and J dropped 5 bases, with 20 bases sitting between them. The CDR3 is CASTYSGGPPETQYF. The CDR3 DNA reads TGTGCCAGCACCTACTCGGGTGGCCCCCCCGAGACCCAGTACTTC.